Listed here are 15 T cell receptor beta chains from one sample, sequenced in a study of blood T cell repertoires in COVID-19. Only in-frame clones appear in the TCRdb table, and some are missing; sequencing was by immunoSEQ multiplex PCR. This sample yields around 190,000 clones, of which 88% are seen a single time; roughly 4.7% belongs to the top ten. The sequenced sample was peripheral blood. These receptors were collected from a human donor in a cohort sampled during active COVID-19.

V gene TRBV25-1 combines with J gene TRBJ2-6; D unclear. V shed 2 bases and J shed 2 bases, with 4 bases lying between them. Germline CDR1 MGHDK, CDR2 SYGVNS. The CDR3 spans 14 residues. The CDR3: CASSEQAGANVLTF. CDR3 DNA sequence: TGTGCCAGCAGTGAACAGGCTGGGGCCAACGTCCTGACTTTC.

This chain links TRBV21-1 with TRBJ1-6. TRBV21-1 is a pseudogene segment. The CDR3 runs to 17 residues. This chain's CDR3 is CASSKVRWSSYNSPLHF. In nucleotides, the CDR3 is TGTGCCAGCAGCAAAGTGAGGTGGAGCTCCTATAATTCACCCCTCCACTTT.

V and J are TRBV28 and TRBJ2-6; D is undetermined. The CDR3 totals 15 residues. CDR1 MDHEN and CDR2 SYDVKM come from the germline V gene. Trimming pared 3 bases from V and 1 base from J, leaving 7 bases between. CDR3 sequence: CASSFAKSGANVLTF. In DNA, the CDR3 is TGTGCCAGCAGTTTTGCTAAGTCTGGGGCCAACGTCCTGACTTTC.

This chain connects TRBV3-1 (or the pseudogene TRBV3-2) to TRBJ1-4, with 11 positions matching TRBD1. The CDR3 loop spans 15 amino acids. CDR1 and CDR2 (germline): LGHDT, YNNKEL (reference sequence). V lost 4 bases, J lost 10 bases, and 8 bases stayed unmatched. DNA of the CDR3: TGTGCCAGCAGCCTGGGGACAGGGGGTTTGGGAAAACTGTTTTTT. It codes for CASSLGTGGLGKLFF.

The rearrangement links TRBV19 to TRBJ1-1; D remains unclear. V lost 4 bases to trimming and J lost 5 bases, with 17 bases between them. CDR1 LNHDA and CDR2 SQIVND come from the germline V gene (reference sequence). The CDR3 spans 15 residues. CDR3 amino acids: CASSTAAPERTEAFF. The DNA for the CDR3 is TGTGCCAGTAGTACGGCCGCCCCTGAGAGGACTGAAGCTTTCTTT. Variable domain in full (rest from reference TRBV19 and TRBJ1-1): DGGITQSPKYLFRKEGQNVTLSCEQNLNHDAMYWYRQDPGQGLRLIYYSQIVNDFQKGDIAEGYSVSREKKESFPLTVTSAQKNPTAFYLCASSTAAPERTEAFFGQGTRLTVV.

This clone was seen a single time. CDR3 sequence (DNA): TGTGCCAGTAGTTCCCGAGGACTAGCGGGGGACGAGCAGTACTTC. This translates into CASSSRGLAGDEQYF. The chain uses TRBV19 and TRBJ2-7; TRBD2 agrees at 13 bases. Losses at the gene ends were 5 bases for V and 5 bases for J; bases not matched to a gene: 6. The CDR3 is 15 amino acids. Germline CDR1 is LNHDA and CDR2 is SQIVND (reference sequence).

V usage is TRBV19 and J usage is TRBJ1-1, with a tentative D call TRBD1 (6 bases). Trimming shortened V by 4 bases and J by 4 bases, and 19 bases separated the two germline ends. Germline V gene data show CDR1 as LNHDA and CDR2 as SQIVND (reference sequence). CDR3 size: 16 residues. The CDR3 DNA reads as TGTGCCAGTAGTAGGGGGAGCAGGGCAGGGGTCACTGAAGCTTTCTTT. It codes for CASSRGSRAGVTEAFF.

Here the CDR3 reads CASSYSKGQGEIAKNIQYF. The CDR3 coding sequence is TGTGCCAGCAGTTACTCGAAGGGACAGGGGGAGATAGCCAAAAACATTCAGTACTTC. V usage is TRBV6-2 or TRBV6-3 and J usage is TRBJ2-4, with TRBD1 identical over 11 bases. CDR3 length: 19 residues. CDR1 is MNHEY, CDR2 SVGEGT, per germline. V trimming: 0 bases; J trimming: 0 bases; junction bases outside the gene matches: 7.

V is TRBV5-1 and J is TRBJ2-2; 9 bases map to TRBD1. This CDR3 has 14 amino acids. The germline V gene encodes CDR1 SGHRS and CDR2 YFSETQ. After removal of 3 bases from V and 5 bases from J, the junction contained 2 bases not matched to a gene. CDR3 DNA: TGCGCCAGCAGCTCCGGGACAGGGACCGGGGAGCTGTTTTTT. Translation: CASSSGTGTGELFF.

The rearrangement links TRBV14 to TRBJ2-7, with a weak D call TRBD2 (5 bases). Trimming removed 4 bases at V and 2 bases at J, with 18 bases between. Germline CDR1 and CDR2: SGHDN and FVKESK. The CDR3 totals 16 residues. CDR3 protein: CASSPPTRVIAYEQYF. In DNA, the CDR3 is TGTGCCAGCAGCCCCCCCACGCGGGTCATCGCCTACGAGCAGTACTTC.

The rearrangement links TRBV4-1 to TRBJ1-1, with 7 nucleotides matching TRBD1. The CDR3 sequence is 15 residues long. The J segment lost 5 bases and the V segment lost 4 bases, leaving 10 bases of the junction unmatched. Germline V gene data show CDR1 as MGHRA and CDR2 as YSYEKL. CDR3 loop: CASSPRTGGWTEAFF. DNA for the CDR3: TGCGCCAGCAGCCCGCGGACAGGTGGGTGGACTGAAGCTTTCTTT.

The rearrangement uses TRBV6-5 and TRBJ1-2; 9 positions agree with TRBD1. Germline CDR1 and CDR2: MNHEY and SVGAGI. This CDR3 region has 15 residues. V lost 4 bases to trimming and J lost 3 bases; unmatched junction nucleotides: 6. The CDR3 sequence is CASSSTGTGHYGYTF. The CDR3 DNA follows: TGTGCCAGCAGTTCAACCGGGACAGGGCACTATGGCTACACCTTC.

The chain employs TRBV6-5 and TRBJ1-2, with D hard to call. V lost 4 bases and J lost 5, with 5 bases in between. In germline, CDR1 is MNHEY, CDR2 SVGAGI. The CDR3 is made up of 11 amino acids. In nucleotides, the CDR3 is TGTGCCAGCAGTTCCGGGTATGGCTACACCTTC. Translated, it gives CASSSGYGYTF.

Here the CDR3 reads CASLDTAEQYF. As DNA, the CDR3 is TGTGCCAGCCTCGATACAGCCGAGCAGTACTTC. The chain recombines TRBV2 with TRBJ2-7; D gene uncertain. The CDR3 extends over 11 amino acids. V was trimmed by 8 bases and J by 6 bases, leaving 11 bases between them. CDR1 is SNHLY and CDR2 is FYNNEI in the germline V gene.

The rearrangement joins TRBV7-2 to TRBJ1-2; 7 bases fit TRBD1. V lost 4 bases, J lost 2 bases, and 4 bases stayed unmatched. CDR3 length: 14 amino acids. Germline values: CDR1 SGHTA, CDR2 FQGNSA. CDR3 nucleotides: TGTGCCAGCAGCTCCGACAGGGTAAACTATGGCTACACCTTC. Its translation: CASSSDRVNYGYTF.